What follows are 17 T cell receptor beta chains derived from one specimen sequenced in a study of T cell repertoires in cytomegalovirus infection. Their cognate antigens are unknown. TCRdb passed the reads through MiXCR, listing each CDR3 protein once. The sample shows 230,000 or so distinct CDR3 sequences, approximately 40% of them seen only once. The material was CD8+ T cells from cultured PBMCs, obtained from culture after CMV antigen stimulation. Receptors originate from a human donor in good health (CMV status not recorded). Some clones in this sample may be carry-over from other donors' samples.

This clonotype was seen a handful of times. This chain joins TRBV7-6 and TRBJ2-7; TRBD2 agrees at 8 bases. The CDR3 extends over 14 amino acids. Germline CDR1 reads SGHVS; CDR2 reads FNYEAQ. With 5 bases clipped from V and 6 bases from J, the junction kept 9 bases outside the gene matches. The CDR3 nucleotides read TGTGCCAGCAGCCTAAGCGGGGGCATGGGCGAGCAGTACTTC. Protein: CASSLSGGMGEQYF.

In this sample, this clonotype turned up a few times. V gene TRBV18 combines with J gene TRBJ2-3; 16 bases match TRBD2. CDR1 is KGHSH and CDR2 is LQKENI in the germline V gene. The CDR3 runs 19 residues. The V gene end was trimmed by 5 bases and the J gene end by 0 bases; junction bases not matched to a gene: 8. CDR3 amino acids: CASSAGLAGGPRSTDTQYF. CDR3 bases: TGTGCCAGCTCAGCGGGACTAGCGGGGGGGCCTCGAAGCACAGATACGCAGTATTTT.

The V and J genes are TRBV12-3 or TRBV12-4 and TRBJ2-5; a possible D gene is TRBD1 (6 bases). The CDR3 loop spans 15 amino acids. Trimming pared 4 bases from V and 1 base from J, leaving 13 bases between. CDR3 in amino acids: CASSWTDYSQETQYF. The CDR3 nucleotides are TGTGCCAGCAGTTGGACAGATTATTCCCAAGAGACCCAGTACTTC.

The chain is built from TRBV7-8 and TRBJ1-1; TRBD1 aligns across 8 bases. Germline CDR1 is SGHVS and CDR2 is FQNEAQ. Losses at the gene ends were 4 bases for V and 0 bases for J; bases not matched to a gene: 10. The length of the CDR3 is 17 residues. CDR3 protein: CASSSPTGAEMNTEAFF. CDR3 in DNA: TGTGCCAGCAGCTCCCCGACAGGGGCTGAAATGAACACTGAAGCTTTCTTT.

The CDR3 loop reads CASSSGTSGSYNEQFF. The CDR3 coding sequence is TGTGCCAGTAGTTCGGGGACTAGCGGCTCCTACAATGAGCAGTTCTTC. This chain connects TRBV19 to TRBJ2-1; 11 nucleotides agree with TRBD2. V lost 5 bases, J lost 0 bases, and 3 bases stayed unmatched. The CDR3 covers 16 residues. CDR1 LNHDA and CDR2 SQIVND come from the germline V gene (reference sequence).

This clonotype appeared a single time. This chain connects TRBV7-2 to TRBJ1-5; 7 nucleotides match TRBD1. The CDR3 loop spans 16 amino acids. J gave up 0 bases and V 5 bases, and 7 bases lay outside the gene matches. CDR1 and CDR2 from the germline V gene are SGHTA and FQGNSA. CDR3 nucleotide sequence: TGTGCCAGCAGCGTTTGGGACAGCTATAGCAATCAGCCCCAGCATTTT. Its protein is CASSVWDSYSNQPQHF.

This clonotype was observed a handful of times. The V call is TRBV7-9, the J call TRBJ2-1, with 10 positions matching TRBD2. Trimming removed 5 bases from V and 6 bases from J; junction bases left unmatched: 13. CDR3 length: 17 residues. Germline V CDR1 and CDR2: SEHNR, FQNEAQ (reference sequence). The CDR3 DNA is TGTGCCAGCAGCCAGAGGAGGGGACTAGCGAATGTCAATGAGCAGTTCTTC. Protein: CASSQRRGLANVNEQFF.

The chain links TRBV27 to TRBJ1-6; D remains unclear. There are 12 residues in the CDR3. Germline CDR1 MNHEY, CDR2 SMNVEV (reference sequence). V was cut by 4 bases and J by 7 bases, with 5 bases left in between. The CDR3 loop is CASSSGNSPLHF. DNA for the CDR3: TGTGCCAGCAGTTCGGGGAATTCACCCCTCCACTTT.

This clonotype was detected only a few times. The chain couples TRBV19 to TRBJ1-1, with TRBD1 identical over 8 bases. Per germline, CDR1 LNHDA and CDR2 SQIVND (reference sequence). Losses at the gene ends were 5 bases for V and 4 bases for J; bases not matched to a gene: 6. The CDR3 is made up of 14 amino acids. In DNA, the CDR3 is TGTGCCAGTAGTTTCAGGGGGCGCGGCACTGAAGCTTTCTTT. Amino acid sequence: CASSFRGRGTEAFF.

Remarks on this clonotype: A much larger clone differs from this one at a single base, so this may be a read error. The chain employs TRBV3-1 and TRBJ2-2, with 15 bases aligning to TRBD2. The CDR3 is made up of 18 amino acids. The germline gives CDR1 LGHDT, CDR2 YNNKEL (reference sequence). The CDR3: CASSPGGLAGGSNGEMFF. The CDR3 nucleotides are TGTGCCAGCAGCCCTGGGGGACTAGCGGGAGGTTCTAACGGGGAGATGTTTTTT.

This chain connects TRBV6-2 or TRBV6-3 to TRBJ1-3; 8 bases are a match to TRBD1. The V segment lost 7 bases and the J segment 2 bases; nucleotides outside the gene matches: 4. This CDR3 has 14 amino acids. Germline V gene lookup returns CDR1 MNHEY and CDR2 SVGEGT. The CDR3, as DNA: TGTGCCAGCAAAAAGACAGGGGCTGGAAACACCATATATTTT. This translates into CASKKTGAGNTIYF.

This chain connects TRBV7-6 to TRBJ2-5; D might be TRBD1 or TRBD2, each matching 5 bases. V was trimmed by 5 bases and J by 5 bases, leaving 18 bases between them. Germline V CDR1 and CDR2: SGHVS, FNYEAQ. The CDR3 runs 15 residues. This chain's CDR3 is CASSPPGRASETQYF. In DNA, the CDR3 is TGTGCCAGCAGCCCTCCGGGACGGGCTAGCGAGACCCAGTACTTC.

The chain has TRBV12-3 or TRBV12-4 and TRBJ2-1, with D maybe TRBD2 (5 bases). This CDR3 spans 15 amino acids. The ends were cut back, 5 bases at V and 4 bases at J, with 15 bases in the middle. CDR3: CASSPTGEKYNEQFF. In DNA, the CDR3 is TGTGCCAGCAGTCCGACCGGGGAGAAGTACAATGAGCAGTTCTTC.

This clonotype was counted only a few times. The chain has TRBV7-6 and TRBJ2-2, with a tentative D call TRBD1 (6 bases). Germline loops: CDR1 SGHVS, CDR2 FNYEAQ. Deletions cut 2 bases from V and 4 bases from J, with 11 bases between. This CDR3 comprises 15 residues. The CDR3 region has the DNA TGTGCCAGCAGCTTAAGGGGGATCGGCACCGGGGAGCTGTTTTTT. Its translation: CASSLRGIGTGELFF.

Many counts were recorded for this clonotype. This chain connects TRBV7-9 to TRBJ2-5, with 7 bases lining up with TRBD1. This CDR3 is built from 13 residues. J lost 5 bases, V lost 6 bases, and 6 bases had no gene match. Germline loops: CDR1 SEHNR, CDR2 FQNEAQ (reference sequence). CDR3 in amino acids: CASRDRQMETQYF. CDR3 nucleotide sequence: TGTGCCAGCAGGGACAGGCAAATGGAGACCCAGTACTTC. Together with reference TRBV7-9 and TRBJ2-5, the CDR3 gives the full variable domain: DTGVSQNPRHKITKRGQNVTFRCDPISEHNRLYWYRQTLGQGPEFLTYFQNEAQLEKSRLLSDRFSAERPKGSFSTLEIQRTEQGDSAMYLCASRDRQMETQYFGPGTRLLVL.

The CDR3 region is CASSLTEVETQYF. The CDR3 coding sequence is TGTGCCAGCAGCTTAACGGAGGTGGAGACCCAGTACTTC. The V and J genes are TRBV7-3 and TRBJ2-5, with D possibly being TRBD2 (5 bases). The germline V gene encodes CDR1 SGHTA and CDR2 FQGTGA. V lost 0 bases to trimming and J lost 5 bases, with 7 bases between them. The length of the CDR3 is 13 residues. Full variable domain (remainder filled in from reference TRBV7-3 and TRBJ2-5): GAGVSQTPSNKVTEKGKYVELRCDPISGHTALYWYRQSLGQGPEFLIYFQGTGAADDSGLPNDRFFAVRPEGSVSTLKIQRTERGDSAVYLCASSLTEVETQYFGPGTRLLVL.

The genes are TRBV29-1 and TRBJ2-1, with 7 nucleotides matching TRBD1. CDR3 length: 13 amino acids. The trim removed 4 bases at V and 2 bases at J, leaving 2 bases unmatched. Germline lookup yields CDR1 SQVTM and CDR2 ANQGSEA. The CDR3 nucleotides are TGCAGCGTTGGGACAGGAACCTACAATGAGCAGTTCTTC. Translating gives CSVGTGTYNEQFF.